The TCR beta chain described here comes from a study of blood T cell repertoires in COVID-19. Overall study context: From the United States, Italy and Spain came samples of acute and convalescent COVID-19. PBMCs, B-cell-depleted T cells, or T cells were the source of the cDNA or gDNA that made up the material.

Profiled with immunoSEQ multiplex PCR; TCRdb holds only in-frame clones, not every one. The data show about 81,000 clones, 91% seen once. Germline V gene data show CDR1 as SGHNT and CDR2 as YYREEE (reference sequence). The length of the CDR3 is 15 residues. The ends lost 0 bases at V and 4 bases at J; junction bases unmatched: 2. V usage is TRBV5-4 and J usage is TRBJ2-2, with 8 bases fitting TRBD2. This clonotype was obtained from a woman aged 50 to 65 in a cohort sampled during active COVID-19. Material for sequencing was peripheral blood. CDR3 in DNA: TGTGCCAGCAGCTTGGGGCTAGCGGGCACCGGGGAGCTGTTTTTT. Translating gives CASSLGLAGTGELFF. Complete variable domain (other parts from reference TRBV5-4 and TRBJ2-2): ETGVTQSPTHLIKTRGQQVTLRCSSQSGHNTVSWYQQALGQGPQFIFQYYREEENGRGNFPPRFSGLQFPNYSSELNVNALELDDSALYLCASSLGLAGTGELFFGEGSRLTVL.